This entry describes one T cell receptor (beta chain). This sample is part of a study of blood T cell repertoires in COVID-19. At the level of the study: COVID-19 samples from acute and convalescent phases originated in the United States, Italy and Spain. Sample material is recorded as cDNA or gDNA derived from T cells, B-cell-depleted T cells, or PBMCs.

The junction had 11 bases not matched to a gene; V was cut back by 4 bases and J by 6 bases. CDR3 length equals 16 residues. Per germline, CDR1 SGHKS and CDR2 YYEKEE (reference sequence). Authors' data handling: Reference gene primer amplification yielded estimated nucleated cell counts. TCRdb's copy holds only in-frame clones and misses some; the assay was immunoSEQ multiplex PCR. V and J calls and clone size follow that table, whereas D and trimming were derived from the DNA. In the table there are approximately 13,000 clones, 83% of which are singletons. The TCR was taken from a woman aged 55-69 years with acute or convalescent COVID-19. The sample consisted of peripheral blood. The chain links TRBV5-5 to TRBJ2-3, with 10 bases fitting TRBD1. For the CDR3, the DNA is TGTGCCAGCAGCCGACAGGGGGCAGCTGCAAGGGATACGCAGTATTTT. The encoded protein is CASSRQGAAARDTQYF. Supplemented by reference TRBV5-5 and TRBJ2-3, the full variable domain reads DAGVTQSPTHLIKTRGQQVTLRCSPISGHKSVSWYQQVLGQGPQFIFQYYEKEERGRGNFPDRFSARQFPNYSSELNVNALLLGDSALYLCASSRQGAAARDTQYFGPGTRLTVL.